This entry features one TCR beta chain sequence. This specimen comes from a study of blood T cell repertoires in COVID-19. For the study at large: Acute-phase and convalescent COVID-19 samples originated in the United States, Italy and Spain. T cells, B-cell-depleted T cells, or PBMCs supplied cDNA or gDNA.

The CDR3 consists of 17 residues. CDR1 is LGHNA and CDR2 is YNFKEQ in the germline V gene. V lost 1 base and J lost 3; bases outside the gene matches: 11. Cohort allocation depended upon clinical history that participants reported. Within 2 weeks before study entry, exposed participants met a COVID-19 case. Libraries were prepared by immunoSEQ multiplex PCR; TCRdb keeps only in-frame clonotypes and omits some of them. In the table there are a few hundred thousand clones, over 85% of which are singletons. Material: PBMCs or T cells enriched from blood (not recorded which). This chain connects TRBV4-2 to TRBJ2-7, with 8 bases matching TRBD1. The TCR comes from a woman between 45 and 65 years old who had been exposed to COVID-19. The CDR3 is CASSQVAGGGTNYEQYF. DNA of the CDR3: TGTGCCAGCAGCCAAGTTGCAGGGGGCGGCACCAACTACGAGCAGTACTTC.